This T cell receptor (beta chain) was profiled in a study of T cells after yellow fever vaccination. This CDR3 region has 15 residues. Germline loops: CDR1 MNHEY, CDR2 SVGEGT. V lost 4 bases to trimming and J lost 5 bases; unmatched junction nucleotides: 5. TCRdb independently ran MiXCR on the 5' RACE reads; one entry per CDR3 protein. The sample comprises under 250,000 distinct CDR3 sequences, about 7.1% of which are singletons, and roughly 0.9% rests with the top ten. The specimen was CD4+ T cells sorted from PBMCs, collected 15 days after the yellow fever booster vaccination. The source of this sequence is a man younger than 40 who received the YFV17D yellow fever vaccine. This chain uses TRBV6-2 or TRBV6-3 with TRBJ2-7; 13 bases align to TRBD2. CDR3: CASSSTSGRPDEQYF. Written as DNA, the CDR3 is TGTGCCAGCAGTTCGACTAGCGGGAGGCCCGACGAGCAGTACTTC.